This is a list of T cell receptor beta chains from one sample in a study of CD8 T cells in ankylosing spondylitis. Via MiXCR, TCRdb re-called the 5' RACE reads, giving one row per CDR3 protein. The table shows some 150,000 distinct CDR3 sequences, with roughly an eighth occurring only once. The specimen was blood, either unsorted or a sorted T cell fraction (not recorded which). The receptor set was obtained from a female donor with ankylosing spondylitis or in good health (not recorded which). The CDR3 runs from the conserved cysteine through the conserved F or W. D genes are given only for firm matches. Not all rows give a size; the values are once, few, many and, for expanded clones, a class.

v_gene,j_gene,d_gene,abundance,CDR3aa,CDR3nt
TRBV29-1,TRBJ1-2,TRBD1,many,CSEKPGQRAQDYGYTF,TGCAGCGAAAAACCGGGACAGAGGGCCCAGGACTATGGCTACACCTTC
TRBV3-1,TRBJ2-4,-,-,CASSPPGNSRMIF,TGTGCCAGCAGCCCCCCGGGGAATAGCCGGATGATCTTC
TRBV7-9,TRBJ1-5,TRBD1,-,CASSLGDRGYNQPQHF,TGTGCCAGCAGCTTGGGGGACAGGGGGTACAATCAGCCCCAGCATTTT
TRBV7-2,TRBJ2-7,-,many,CASSLGGATYEQYF,TGTGCCAGCAGCTTAGGCGGGGCCACCTACGAGCAGTACTTC
TRBV4-1,TRBJ1-1,-,few,CASSQDRFGFSTEAFF,TGCGCCAGCAGCCAAGATCGATTTGGGTTCAGCACTGAAGCTTTCTTT
TRBV18,TRBJ2-7,TRBD2,few,CASSPPISSGRANEQYF,TGTGCCAGCTCACCACCTATCTCCAGCGGGAGGGCCAACGAGCAGTACTTC
TRBV12-3/TRBV12-4,TRBJ1-2,-,many,CASSFTDINYGYTF,TGTGCCAGCAGTTTCACGGACATTAACTATGGCTACACCTTC
TRBV10-3,TRBJ1-6,-,many,CAISELGDNQSPLHF,TGTGCCATCAGTGAGCTGGGGGACAATCAATCACCCCTCCACTTT
TRBV12-3/TRBV12-4,TRBJ1-4,-,many,CASSPGQPTEKLFF,TGTGCCAGCAGCCCAGGACAGCCAACTGAAAAACTGTTTTTT
TRBV12-3/TRBV12-4,TRBJ2-3,-,many,CASSLGGVRADTQYF,TGTGCCAGCAGTTTAGGGGGGGTTAGGGCAGATACGCAGTATTTT
TRBV7-6,TRBJ1-2,TRBD1,many,CASSRLGQDGYTF,TGTGCCAGCAGCAGACTCGGACAGGATGGCTACACCTTC
TRBV5-1,TRBJ1-2,-,-,CASSLTGNNYGYTF,TGCGCGAGCAGCTTGACGGGCAATAACTATGGCTACACCTTC
TRBV20-1,TRBJ1-5,-,-,CSARGATDSNQPQHF,TGCAGTGCGAGGGGGGCGACAGATAGCAATCAGCCCCAGCATTTT
TRBV5-4,TRBJ2-1,TRBD2,few,CASRASGAYNEQFF,TGTGCCAGCAGGGCTAGCGGTGCCTACAATGAGCAGTTCTTC
TRBV5-2,TRBJ2-3,-,-,CARGRGDRASDTQYF,TGTGCCAGGGGCCGCGGGGACAGGGCTTCAGATACGCAGTATTTT
TRBV19,TRBJ2-1,-,few,CASSIVPRDANRGSYNEQFF,TGTGCCAGTAGTATCGTCCCCCGGGACGCCAATCGAGGCTCCTACAATGAGCAGTTCTTC
TRBV28,TRBJ2-1,TRBD2,many,CASSLTGLAGDINEQFF,TGTGCCAGCAGTTTAACCGGGCTAGCGGGGGATATCAATGAGCAGTTCTTC
TRBV29-1,TRBJ1-4,-,few,CSAGTRNEKLFF,TGCAGCGCCGGGACACGAAATGAAAAACTGTTTTTT
TRBV5-1,TRBJ1-1,-,many,CASSLGVVVNTEAFF,TGCGCCAGCAGCTTGGGGGTTGTCGTGAACACTGAAGCTTTCTTT
TRBV27,TRBJ2-7,-,many,CARKNTGFPKLTYEQYF,TGTGCCAGAAAAAATACAGGGTTCCCCAAATTGACCTACGAGCAGTACTTC
TRBV12-3/TRBV12-4,TRBJ1-2,-,many,CASSPGPYNYGYTF,TGTGCCAGCAGCCCAGGCCCGTATAACTATGGCTACACCTTC
TRBV19,TRBJ2-2,-,many,CASRDTNTGELFF,TGTGCCAGTAGGGACACGAACACCGGGGAGCTGTTTTTT
TRBV5-1,TRBJ2-5,-,few,CASSTDYQETQYF,TGCGCCAGCAGCACCGACTACCAAGAGACCCAGTACTTC
TRBV23-1,TRBJ2-1,-,many,CASSQSDSSYNEQFF,TGCGCCAGCAGTCAATCGGACAGCTCCTACAATGAGCAGTTCTTC
TRBV11-3,TRBJ2-1,TRBD1,few,CASSPGQGTTNNEQFF,TGTGCCAGCAGCCCCGGACAGGGCACTACTAACAATGAGCAGTTCTTC
TRBV29-1,TRBJ2-1,-,many,CSVEKPPSSYNEQFF,TGCAGCGTTGAAAAGCCGCCGAGCTCCTACAATGAGCAGTTCTTC
TRBV5-1,TRBJ2-2,-,many,CASSPLKTGSTGELFF,TGCGCCAGCAGCCCCTTAAAAACAGGGAGTACCGGGGAGCTGTTTTTT
TRBV20-1,TRBJ2-5,TRBD1,many,CSASPGQGETQYF,TGCAGTGCTTCCCCGGGACAGGGTGAGACCCAGTACTTC
TRBV27,TRBJ2-1,-,many,CASSNNEQFF,TGTGCCAGCAGTAACAATGAGCAGTTCTTC
TRBV7-9,TRBJ1-1,-,many,CASSFGVGLGEAFF,TGTGCCAGCAGCTTCGGGGTGGGTCTGGGCGAAGCTTTCTTT
TRBV10-3,TRBJ2-4,TRBD1,-,CAIGPGQDKNIQYF,TGTGCCATCGGTCCGGGACAGGACAAAAACATTCAGTACTTC
TRBV28,TRBJ2-1,TRBD1,many,CASSPSGQGANNEQFF,TGTGCCAGCAGTCCTTCTGGACAGGGGGCCAACAATGAGCAGTTCTTC
TRBV7-2,TRBJ2-1,-,many,CASSLDPGNNEQFF,TGTGCCAGCAGCTTAGATCCCGGGAACAATGAGCAGTTCTTC
TRBV19,TRBJ1-1,-,few,CASSMAAEAFF,TGTGCCAGTAGTATGGCAGCTGAAGCTTTCTTT
TRBV12-3/TRBV12-4,TRBJ1-1,-,many,CASSLDGTEAFF,TGTGCCAGCAGTTTGGATGGAACTGAAGCTTTCTTT
TRBV21-1,TRBJ2-3,-,few,CASNSPRGLTDTQYF,TGTGCCAGCAATTCCCCTAGGGGTTTGACAGATACGCAGTATTTT